This T cell receptor (beta chain) appears in the sequencing data of a study of T cells in Graves' hyperthyroidism and ophthalmopathy. Study results and limitations: Most thyroid clonotypes with frequency above 0.001 were detected in blood.

This clonotype was detected many times. Its antigen remains unknown. The CDR3 has 14 residues. The V gene's germline CDR1 is LNHDA and CDR2 SQIVND (reference sequence). Trimming left V 6 bases short and J 6 bases short, with 17 bases between. TCR beta CDR3 regions were amplified from RNA. Initially, a first-round RT-PCR of the TCR CDR3 employed the HTBI primer set. TCRdb analysed the multiplex PCR reads with MiXCR anew, one entry per CDR3 protein. The profile shows around 610,000 distinct CDR3 sequences, roughly 14% of them singletons. A Clinical Activity Score of at least 3, a NOSPECS grade of at least 4 and a duration under 3 months were recorded in the ophthalmopathy patients.

The receptor was isolated from a woman aged 40 to 50 with Graves' ophthalmopathy. The specimen sequenced was blood. The chain recombines TRBV19 with TRBJ1-2; D remains ambiguous. As DNA, the CDR3 is TGTGCCAGTAGCGACGTGACGGGCTGGGATGGCTACACCTTC. It specifies CASSDVTGWDGYTF.